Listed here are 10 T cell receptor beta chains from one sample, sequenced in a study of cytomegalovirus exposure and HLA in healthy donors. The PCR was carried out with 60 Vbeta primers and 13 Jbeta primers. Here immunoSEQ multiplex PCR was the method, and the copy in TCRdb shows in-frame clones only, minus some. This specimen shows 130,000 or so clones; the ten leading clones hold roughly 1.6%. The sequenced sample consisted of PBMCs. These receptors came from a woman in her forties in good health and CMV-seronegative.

Written as DNA, the CDR3 is TGTGCCAGCAGCCGACTGCTTAATGAAAAACTGTTTTTT. Translation: CASSRLLNEKLFF. This chain joins TRBV7-3 and TRBJ1-4; D is unclear. The V gene lost 5 bases and the J gene lost 4 bases, with 8 bases spanning the gap. The germline gives CDR1 SGHTA, CDR2 FQGTGA. The CDR3 is 13 amino acids.

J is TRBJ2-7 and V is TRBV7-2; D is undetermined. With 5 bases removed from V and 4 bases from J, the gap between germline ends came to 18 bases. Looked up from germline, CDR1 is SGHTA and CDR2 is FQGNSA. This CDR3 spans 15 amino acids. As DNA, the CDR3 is TGTGCCAGCAGCCCATCCGGCAGCCTCGGGTACGAGCAGTACTTC. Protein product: CASSPSGSLGYEQYF.

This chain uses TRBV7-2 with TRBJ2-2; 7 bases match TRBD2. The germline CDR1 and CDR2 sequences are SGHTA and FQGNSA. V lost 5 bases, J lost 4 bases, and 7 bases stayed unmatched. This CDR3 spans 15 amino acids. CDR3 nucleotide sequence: TGTGCCAGCAGCCTCCGGGACTACCCCACCGGGGAGCTGTTTTTT. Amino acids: CASSLRDYPTGELFF.

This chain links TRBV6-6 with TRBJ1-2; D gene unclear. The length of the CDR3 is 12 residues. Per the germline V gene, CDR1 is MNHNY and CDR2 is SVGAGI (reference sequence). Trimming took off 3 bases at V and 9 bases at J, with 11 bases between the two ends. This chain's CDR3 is CASSYRGDSYTF. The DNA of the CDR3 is TGTGCCAGCAGTTATCGCGGGGATAGCTACACCTTC.

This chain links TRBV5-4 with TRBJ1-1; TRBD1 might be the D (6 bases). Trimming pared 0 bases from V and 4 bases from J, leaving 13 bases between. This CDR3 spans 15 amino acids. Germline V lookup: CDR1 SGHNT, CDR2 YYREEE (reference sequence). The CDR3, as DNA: TGTGCCAGCAGCTTGGCAGGGGAATATGGCACTGAAGCTTTCTTT. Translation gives CASSLAGEYGTEAFF.

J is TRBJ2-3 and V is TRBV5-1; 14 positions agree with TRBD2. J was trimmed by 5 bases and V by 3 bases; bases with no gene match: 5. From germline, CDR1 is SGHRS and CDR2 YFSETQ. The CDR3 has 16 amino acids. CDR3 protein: CASSSMTSGGVDTQYF. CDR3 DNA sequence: TGCGCCAGCAGCTCTATGACTAGCGGGGGGGTAGATACGCAGTATTTT.

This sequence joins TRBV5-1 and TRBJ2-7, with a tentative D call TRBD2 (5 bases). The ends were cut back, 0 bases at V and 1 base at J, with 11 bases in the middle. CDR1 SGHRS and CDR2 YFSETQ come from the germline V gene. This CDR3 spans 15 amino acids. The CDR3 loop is CASSLVGSGSYEQYF. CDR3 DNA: TGCGCCAGCAGCTTGGTGGGGAGTGGATCCTACGAGCAGTACTTC.

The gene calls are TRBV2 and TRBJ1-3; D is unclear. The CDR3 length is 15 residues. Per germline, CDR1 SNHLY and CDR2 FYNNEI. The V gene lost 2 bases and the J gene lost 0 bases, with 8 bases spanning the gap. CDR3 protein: CASSERENSGNTIYF. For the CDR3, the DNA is TGTGCCAGCAGTGAAAGAGAAAACTCTGGAAACACCATATATTTT.

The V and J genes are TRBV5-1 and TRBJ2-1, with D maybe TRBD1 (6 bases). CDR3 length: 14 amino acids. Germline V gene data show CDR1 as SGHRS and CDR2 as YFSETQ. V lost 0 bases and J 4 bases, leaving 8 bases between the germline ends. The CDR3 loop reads CASSLGQVYNEQFF. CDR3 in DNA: TGCGCCAGCAGCTTGGGACAGGTTTACAATGAGCAGTTCTTC.

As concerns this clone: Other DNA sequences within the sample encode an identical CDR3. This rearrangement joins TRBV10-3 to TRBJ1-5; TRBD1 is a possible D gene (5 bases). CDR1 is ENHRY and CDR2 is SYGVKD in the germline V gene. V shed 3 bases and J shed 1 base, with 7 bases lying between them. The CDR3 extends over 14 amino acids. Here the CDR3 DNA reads TGTGCCATCAGTGAAAGGGGAAGCAATCAGCCCCAGCATTTT. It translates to CAISERGSNQPQHF.